The 23 T cell receptor beta chains in this list originate from one sample, sequenced in a study of cytomegalovirus exposure and HLA in healthy donors. The study ran its PCR with 60 Vbeta and 13 Jbeta primers. Libraries were prepared by immunoSEQ multiplex PCR; TCRdb keeps only in-frame clonotypes and omits some of them. The sample has about 81,000 clones, 77% seen once. Sequenced: PBMCs. The origin of the receptors is a man between 45 and 60 years old in good health and CMV-seropositive.

This chain links TRBV12-5 with TRBJ1-1; D is perhaps TRBD1 (5 bases). V lost 7 bases and J 3 bases, leaving 15 bases between the germline ends. Germline V gene data show CDR1 as LGHNT and CDR2 as FRNRAP. CDR3 length equals 14 residues. CDR3 in amino acids: CASDRGRKDTEAFF. The CDR3 region has the DNA TGTGCTAGTGACCGGGGGAGGAAGGACACTGAAGCTTTCTTT.

V usage is TRBV4-3 and J usage is TRBJ2-1; a possible D gene is TRBD2 (5 bases). Trimming removed 1 base from V and 7 bases from J, with 17 bases in between. The CDR3 is 16 amino acids. Germline CDR1 and CDR2: LGHNA and YSLEER. In nucleotides, the CDR3 is TGCGCCAGCAGCCAAGTTGGAAGCGGAGACGTAAATGAGCAGTTCTTC. This sequence encodes CASSQVGSGDVNEQFF.

The chain employs TRBV18 and TRBJ2-3, with 13 bases identical to TRBD2. The CDR3 is 16 residues long. The junction had 7 bases not matched to a gene; V was cut back by 6 bases and J by 4 bases. CDR1 is KGHSH, CDR2 LQKENI, per germline. CDR3 DNA sequence: TGTGCCAGCTCTCCATGGACTAGCGGGAGTGCAGATACGCAGTATTTT. This sequence encodes CASSPWTSGSADTQYF.

As regards this clone: The same CDR3 also results from other DNA sequences found in this sample. The V call is TRBV7-2, the J call TRBJ2-3; 16 bases agree with TRBD2. Trimming cost V 5 bases and J 14 bases; bases outside gene matches: 7. The CDR3 is 14 residues long. CDR1 and CDR2 from the germline V gene are SGHTA and FQGNSA. The CDR3 loop reads CASSPGLAGGGGYF. The CDR3, as DNA: TGTGCCAGCAGCCCGGGACTAGCGGGAGGGGGGGGGTATTTT.

This chain joins TRBV19 and TRBJ2-1, with D perhaps TRBD1 (5 bases). The germline V gene has CDR1 LNHDA and CDR2 SQIVND (reference sequence). V was shortened by 6 bases and J by 1 base, with 7 bases between the two germline ends. The CDR3 contains 13 residues. CDR3 bases: TGTGCCAGTAGCGACAGTTCCTACAATGAGCAGTTCTTC. Its translation is CASSDSSYNEQFF.

This clone was seen a single time. This chain joins TRBV5-5 and TRBJ2-5, with D possibly being TRBD2 (5 bases). There are 13 residues in the CDR3. CDR1 SGHKS and CDR2 YYEKEE come from the germline V gene (reference sequence). Between the trimmed V and J ends, which lost 2 bases and 5 bases, there was a span of 10 bases. The CDR3 region is CASSFSSRETQYF. The CDR3 DNA is TGTGCCAGCAGCTTCTCTAGCAGGGAGACCCAGTACTTC.

This clone was counted only a few times. The chain joins TRBV7-6 to TRBJ1-5; D call uncertain. Germline loops: CDR1 SGHVS, CDR2 FNYEAQ. With 5 bases removed from V and 11 bases from J, the gap between germline ends came to 16 bases. This CDR3 comprises 13 residues. This CDR3 is CASSPRHTEAQHF. The CDR3 DNA follows: TGTGCCAGCAGCCCCCGTCATACGGAGGCCCAGCATTTT.

This clone is medium-sized. The chain recombines TRBV6-6 with TRBJ2-2; 7 positions agree with TRBD2. Germline CDR1 and CDR2: MNHNY and SVGAGI (reference sequence). The CDR3 has 13 amino acids. With V trimmed by 11 bases and J by 2 bases, 5 bases remained unmatched. CDR3 sequence reads: CAAREGNTGELFF. CDR3 sequence (DNA): TGTGCCGCGAGGGAGGGTAACACCGGGGAGCTGTTTTTT.

CDR3 nucleotides: TGTGCCAGCAGCGAGCCGGTGAGGCTAGCGGGATCCTACGAGCAGTACTTC. Encoded protein: CASSEPVRLAGSYEQYF. The chain links TRBV11-3 to TRBJ2-7; 9 nucleotides agree with TRBD2. Germline V gives CDR1 SGHNT, CDR2 YENEEA. The V segment lost 5 bases and the J segment 1 base; nucleotides outside the gene matches: 12. This CDR3 contains 17 residues.

This sequence joins TRBV5-1 and TRBJ1-1; tentatively, D is TRBD1 (5 bases). The length of the CDR3 is 16 residues. V was shortened by 4 bases and J by 0 bases, with 16 bases between the two germline ends. The germline gives CDR1 SGHRS, CDR2 YFSETQ. The CDR3, as DNA: TGCGCCAGCAGCCGGAGGGGCGGGAGAATGAACACTGAAGCTTTCTTT. Translation: CASSRRGGRMNTEAFF. Variable domain in full (rest from reference TRBV5-1 and TRBJ1-1): KAGVTQTPRYLIKTRGQQVTLSCSPISGHRSVSWYQQTPGQGLQFLFEYFSETQRNKGNFPGRFSGRQFSNSRSEMNVSTLELGDSALYLCASSRRGGRMNTEAFFGQGTRLTVV.

The J gene is TRBJ2-2, the V gene TRBV12-5; a weak D match, TRBD1 (5 bases). The CDR3 is 15 amino acids. CDR1 LGHNT and CDR2 FRNRAP come from the germline V gene. V dropped 1 base and J dropped 6 bases, with 12 bases sitting between them. CDR3 sequence reads: CASGLGTVGAGELFF. The CDR3 DNA follows: TGTGCTAGTGGTTTGGGGACCGTAGGGGCCGGGGAGCTGTTTTTT.

The CDR3 region has the DNA TGTGCCAGCAGCCAAGAAAGGGACAGGGGGTATCCCCCAGATACGCAGTATTTT. Residues: CASSQERDRGYPPDTQYF. J is TRBJ2-3 and V is TRBV4-2; 11 nucleotides align to TRBD1. Unmatched junction bases numbered 9, after V lost 0 bases and J lost 4 bases. This CDR3 has 18 amino acids. Germline V gene data show CDR1 as LGHNA and CDR2 as YNFKEQ.

This clone has more than one count but fewer than ten. The CDR3 loop is CASSATGTSSYEQYF. The CDR3 coding sequence is TGTGCCAGCAGCGCGACAGGTACTTCTTCCTACGAGCAGTACTTC. The V and J genes are TRBV9 and TRBJ2-7; a weak D match, TRBD1 (6 bases). Germline values: CDR1 SGDLS, CDR2 YYNGEE. This CDR3 has 15 amino acids. With 3 bases removed from V and 1 base from J, the gap between germline ends came to 14 bases. Variable domain in full (rest from reference TRBV9 and TRBJ2-7): DSGVTQTPKHLITATGQRVTLRCSPRSGDLSVYWYQQSLDQGLQFLIQYYNGEERAKGNILERFSAQQFPDLHSELNLSSLELGDSALYFCASSATGTSSYEQYFGPGTRLTVT.

The V call is TRBV30, the J call TRBJ1-6; 8 bases line up with TRBD1. The junction had 4 bases not matched to a gene; V was cut back by 8 bases and J by 4 bases. This CDR3 has 13 amino acids. CDR1 GTSNPN and CDR2 SVGIG come from the germline V gene (reference sequence). The CDR3 bases are TGTGCCAGAGGGACAGGATATAATTCACCCCTCCACTTT. Amino acid sequence: CARGTGYNSPLHF.

This clone was seen only once. CDR3 protein: CASRTGSSYNEQFF. The CDR3 DNA is TGTGCCAGCAGGACCGGGAGCTCCTACAATGAGCAGTTCTTC. The chain couples TRBV11-3 to TRBJ2-1, with a possible D match to TRBD2 (6 bases). V was shortened by 6 bases and J by 0 bases, with 9 bases between the two germline ends. This CDR3 contains 14 residues. CDR1 SGHNT and CDR2 YENEEA come from the germline V gene.

V is TRBV18 and J is TRBJ1-2; TRBD1 matches 10 bases. This CDR3 is 12 amino acids long. Germline CDR1 and CDR2: KGHSH and LQKENI. With V trimmed by 2 bases and J by 10 bases, 1 base remained unmatched. CDR3 residues: CASSPGQGVYTF. The DNA for the CDR3 is TGTGCCAGCTCACCAGGACAGGGGGTCTACACCTTC.

Note on this clone: One end of the junction is discordant with germline, which a read error may explain. The genes are TRBV7-9 and TRBJ2-2; the D gene is possibly TRBD2 (5 bases). The germline gives CDR1 SEHNR, CDR2 FQNEAQ (reference sequence). The CDR3 covers 14 residues. The CDR3 is CSSSFLGSTGELFF. The CDR3 nucleotides are TGTTCCAGCAGCTTCCTTGGGAGTACCGGGGAGCTGTTTTTT.

In the case of this clone: One end of the junction is discordant with germline, which a read error may explain. J is TRBJ2-2 and V is TRBV7-7; TRBD2 aligns across 7 bases. The germline V gene encodes CDR1 SSHAT and CDR2 FNYEAQ (reference sequence). CDR3 size: 19 residues. The CDR3 DNA reads TGTGCTAGCAGCTTAGAGCTGGGGGAGCGAGGGCGGGGGACCGGGGAGCTGTTTTTT. As protein: CASSLELGERGRGTGELFF.

This clone has a handful of counts. The CDR3 nucleotides read TGTGCCTGGAGGGGGGCTCCGCCGACCTCACCCCTCCACTTT. This gives the protein CAWRGAPPTSPLHF. This chain joins TRBV30 and TRBJ1-6, with D possibly being TRBD1 (6 bases). The CDR3 covers 14 residues. CDR1 and CDR2 (germline): GTSNPN, SVGIG (reference sequence). V lost 3 bases and J lost 10, with 16 bases in between.

The genes are TRBV6-5 and TRBJ2-1; TRBD1 matches at 10 bases. The V gene's germline CDR1 is MNHEY and CDR2 SVGAGI. J lost 9 bases, V lost 6 bases, and 5 bases had no gene match. The CDR3 sequence is 13 residues long. The CDR3 spells CASSPDRGLEQFF. In DNA form, the CDR3 reads TGTGCCAGCAGCCCCGACAGGGGGCTTGAGCAGTTCTTC.

CDR3 loop: CASSLLGGQGLTEAFF. The CDR3 DNA follows: TGTGCCAGCAGCTTATTAGGGGGTCAGGGGTTAACTGAAGCTTTCTTT. The V gene is TRBV11-2, the J gene TRBJ1-1; the D gene is possibly TRBD1 (6 bases). The CDR3 length is 16 residues. V was cut by 2 bases and J by 5 bases, with 18 bases left in between. The germline gives CDR1 SGHAT, CDR2 FQNNGV.

V usage is TRBV19 and J usage is TRBJ1-2, with D unresolved. Germline V lookup: CDR1 LNHDA, CDR2 SQIVND (reference sequence). Deletions cut 7 bases from V and 5 bases from J, with 14 bases between. The CDR3 has 13 residues. CDR3 in DNA: TGTGCCAGTATGTTTTCCCACTGGTATGGCTACACCTTC. It specifies CASMFSHWYGYTF.

The chain has TRBV19 and TRBJ1-5; D may be TRBD1 (6 bases). Germline CDR1 reads LNHDA; CDR2 reads SQIVND (reference sequence). This CDR3 is 16 amino acids long. The V and J ends lost 5 bases and 2 bases respectively, with 16 bases between them. The CDR3 loop is CASSPRGGSGNQPQHF. DNA of the CDR3: TGTGCCAGTAGTCCCCGGGGGGGCTCGGGCAATCAGCCCCAGCATTTT.